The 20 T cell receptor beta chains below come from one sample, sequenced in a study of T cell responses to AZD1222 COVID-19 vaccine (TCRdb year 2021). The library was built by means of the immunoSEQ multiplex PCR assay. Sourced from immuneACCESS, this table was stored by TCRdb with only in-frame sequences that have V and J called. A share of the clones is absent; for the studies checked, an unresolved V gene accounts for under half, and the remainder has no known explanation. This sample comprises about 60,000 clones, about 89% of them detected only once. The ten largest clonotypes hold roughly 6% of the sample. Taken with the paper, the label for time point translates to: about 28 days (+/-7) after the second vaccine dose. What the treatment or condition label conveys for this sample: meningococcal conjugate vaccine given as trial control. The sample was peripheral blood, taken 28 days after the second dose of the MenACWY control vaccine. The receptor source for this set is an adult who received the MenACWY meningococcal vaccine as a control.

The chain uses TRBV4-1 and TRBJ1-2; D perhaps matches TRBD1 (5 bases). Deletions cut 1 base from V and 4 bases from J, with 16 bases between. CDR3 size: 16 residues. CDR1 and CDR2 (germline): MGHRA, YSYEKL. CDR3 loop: CASSQGDPSAVYGYTF. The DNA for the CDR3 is TGCGCCAGCAGCCAAGGGGACCCGTCGGCAGTCTATGGCTACACCTTC.

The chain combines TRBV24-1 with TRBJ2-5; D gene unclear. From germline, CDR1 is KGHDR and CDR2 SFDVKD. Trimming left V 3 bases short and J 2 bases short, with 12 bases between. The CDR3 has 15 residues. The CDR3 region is CATSDKTGSQETQYF. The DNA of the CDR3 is TGTGCCACCAGTGATAAGACGGGTTCTCAAGAGACCCAGTACTTC.

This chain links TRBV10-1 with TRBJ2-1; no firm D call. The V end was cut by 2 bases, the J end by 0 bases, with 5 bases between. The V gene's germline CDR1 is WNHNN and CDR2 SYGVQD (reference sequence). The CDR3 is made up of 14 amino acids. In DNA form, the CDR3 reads TGCGCCAGCAGTGAGCAGAACTCCTACAATGAGCAGTTCTTC. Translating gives CASSEQNSYNEQFF.

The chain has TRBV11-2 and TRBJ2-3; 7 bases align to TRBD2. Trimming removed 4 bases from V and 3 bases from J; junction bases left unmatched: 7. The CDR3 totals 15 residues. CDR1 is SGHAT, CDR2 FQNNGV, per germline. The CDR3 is CASSWGGSATDTQYF. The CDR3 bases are TGTGCCAGCAGCTGGGGGGGGTCCGCGACAGATACGCAGTATTTT.

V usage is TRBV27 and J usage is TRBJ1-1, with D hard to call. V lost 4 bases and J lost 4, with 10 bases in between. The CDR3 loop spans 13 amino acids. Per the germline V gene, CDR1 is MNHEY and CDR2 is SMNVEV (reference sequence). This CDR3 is CASSSVRTTEAFF. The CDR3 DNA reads TGTGCCAGCAGTTCAGTCAGAACCACTGAAGCTTTCTTT.

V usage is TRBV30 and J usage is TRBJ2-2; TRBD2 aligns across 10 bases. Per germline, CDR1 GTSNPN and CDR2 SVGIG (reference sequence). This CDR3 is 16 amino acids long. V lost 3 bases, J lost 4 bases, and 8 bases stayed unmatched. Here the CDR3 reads CAWSHPSGRATGELFF. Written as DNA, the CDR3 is TGTGCCTGGAGCCACCCCAGCGGGAGGGCCACCGGGGAGCTGTTTTTT. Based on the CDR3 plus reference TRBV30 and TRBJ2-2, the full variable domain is SQTIHQWPATLVQPVGSPLSLECTVEGTSNPNLYWYRQAAGRGLQLLFYSVGIGQISSEVPQNLSASRPQDRQFILSSKKLLLSDSGFYLCAWSHPSGRATGELFFGEGSRLTVL.

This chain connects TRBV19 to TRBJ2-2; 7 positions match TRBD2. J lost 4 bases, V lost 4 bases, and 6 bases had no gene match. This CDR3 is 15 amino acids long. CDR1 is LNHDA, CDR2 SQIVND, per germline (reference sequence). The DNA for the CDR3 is TGTGCCAGTAGTAGGGGCGGGAGCGGCACCGGGGAGCTGTTTTTT. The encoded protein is CASSRGGSGTGELFF. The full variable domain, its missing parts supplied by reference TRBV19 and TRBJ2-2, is DGGITQSPKYLFRKEGQNVTLSCEQNLNHDAMYWYRQDPGQGLRLIYYSQIVNDFQKGDIAEGYSVSREKKESFPLTVTSAQKNPTAFYLCASSRGGSGTGELFFGEGSRLTVL.

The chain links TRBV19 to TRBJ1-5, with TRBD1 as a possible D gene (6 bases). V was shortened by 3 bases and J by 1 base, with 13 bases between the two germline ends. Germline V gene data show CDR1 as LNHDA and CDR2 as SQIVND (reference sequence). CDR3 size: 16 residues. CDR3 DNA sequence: TGTGCCAGTAGTATCATGGGGGGCGGGAGCAATCAGCCCCAGCATTTT. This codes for CASSIMGGGSNQPQHF.

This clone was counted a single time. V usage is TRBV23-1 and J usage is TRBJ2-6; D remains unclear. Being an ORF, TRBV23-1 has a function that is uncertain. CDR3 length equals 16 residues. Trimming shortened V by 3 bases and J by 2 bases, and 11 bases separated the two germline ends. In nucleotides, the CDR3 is TGCGCCAGCAGTCAGTGTCCTAAGCCTGGGGCCAACGTCCTGACTTTC. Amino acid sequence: CASSQCPKPGANVLTF.

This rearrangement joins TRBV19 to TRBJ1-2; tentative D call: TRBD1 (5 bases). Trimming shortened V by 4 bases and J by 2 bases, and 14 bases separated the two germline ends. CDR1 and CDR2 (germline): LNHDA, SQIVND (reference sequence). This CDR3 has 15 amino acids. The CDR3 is CASSNGGDRNYGYTF. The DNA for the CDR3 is TGTGCCAGTAGTAATGGGGGGGATCGGAACTATGGCTACACCTTC.

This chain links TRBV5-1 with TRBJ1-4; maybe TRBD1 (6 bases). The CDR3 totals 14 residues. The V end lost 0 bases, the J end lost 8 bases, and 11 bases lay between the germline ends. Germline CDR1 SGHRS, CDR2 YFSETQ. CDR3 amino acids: CASSLDRVEEKLFF. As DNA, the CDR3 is TGCGCCAGCAGCTTGGACAGGGTCGAAGAAAAACTGTTTTTT.

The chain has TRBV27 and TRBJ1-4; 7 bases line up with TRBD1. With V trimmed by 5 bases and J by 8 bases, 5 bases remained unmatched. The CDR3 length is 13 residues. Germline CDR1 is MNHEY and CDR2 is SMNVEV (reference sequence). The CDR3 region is CASSTTGWEKLFF. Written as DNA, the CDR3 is TGTGCCAGCAGTACGACAGGGTGGGAAAAACTGTTTTTT.

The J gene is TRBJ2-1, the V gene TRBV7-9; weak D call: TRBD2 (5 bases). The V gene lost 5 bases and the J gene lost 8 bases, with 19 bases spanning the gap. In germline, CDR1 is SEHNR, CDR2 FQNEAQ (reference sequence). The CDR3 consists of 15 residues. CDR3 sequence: CASSQDWAEGDEQFF. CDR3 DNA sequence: TGTGCCAGCAGCCAGGACTGGGCAGAGGGCGATGAGCAGTTCTTC.

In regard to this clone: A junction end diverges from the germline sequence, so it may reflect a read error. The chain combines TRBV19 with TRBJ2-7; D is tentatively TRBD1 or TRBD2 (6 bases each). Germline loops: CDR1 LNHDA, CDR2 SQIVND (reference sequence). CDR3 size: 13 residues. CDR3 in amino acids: CASSISGARGAQF. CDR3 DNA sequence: TGTGCCAGTAGTATATCCGGAGCGAGGGGGGCTCAATTC.

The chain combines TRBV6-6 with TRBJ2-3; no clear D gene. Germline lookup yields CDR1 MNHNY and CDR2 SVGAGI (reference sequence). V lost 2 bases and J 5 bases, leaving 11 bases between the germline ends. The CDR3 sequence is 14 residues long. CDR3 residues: CASSYILGEDTQYF. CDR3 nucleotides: TGTGCCAGCAGTTACATTTTAGGAGAAGATACGCAGTATTTT.

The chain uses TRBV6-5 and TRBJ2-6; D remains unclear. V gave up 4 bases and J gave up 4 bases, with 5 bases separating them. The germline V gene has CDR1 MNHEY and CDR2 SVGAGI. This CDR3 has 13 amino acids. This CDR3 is CASSLAGANVLTF. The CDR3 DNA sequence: TGTGCCAGCAGTTTGGCAGGGGCCAACGTCCTGACTTTC.

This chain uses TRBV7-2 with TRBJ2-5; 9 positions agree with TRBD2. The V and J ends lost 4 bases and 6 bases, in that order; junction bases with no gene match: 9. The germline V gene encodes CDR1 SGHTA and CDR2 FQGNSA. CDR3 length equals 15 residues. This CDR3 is CASSSLAGRAQTQYF. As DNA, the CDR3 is TGTGCCAGCAGCTCACTAGCGGGCAGAGCCCAGACCCAGTACTTC.

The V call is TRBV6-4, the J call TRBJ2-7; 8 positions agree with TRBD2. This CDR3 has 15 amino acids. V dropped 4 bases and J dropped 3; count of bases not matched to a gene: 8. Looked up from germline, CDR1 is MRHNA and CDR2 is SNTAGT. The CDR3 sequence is CASSGLKRGNYEQYF. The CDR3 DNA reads TGTGCCAGCAGTGGTTTGAAGCGGGGGAACTACGAGCAGTACTTC.

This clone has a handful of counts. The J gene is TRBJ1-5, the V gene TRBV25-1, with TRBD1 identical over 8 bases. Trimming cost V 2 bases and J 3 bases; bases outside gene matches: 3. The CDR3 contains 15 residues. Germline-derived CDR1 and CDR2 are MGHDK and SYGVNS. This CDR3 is CASSEQGAPNQPQHF. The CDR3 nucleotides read TGTGCCAGCAGTGAACAGGGGGCCCCCAATCAGCCCCAGCATTTT.

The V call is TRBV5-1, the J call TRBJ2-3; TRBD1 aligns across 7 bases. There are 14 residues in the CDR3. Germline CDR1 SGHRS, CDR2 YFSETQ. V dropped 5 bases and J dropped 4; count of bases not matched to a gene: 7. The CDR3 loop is CASSLQGSADTQYF. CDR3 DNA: TGCGCCAGCAGTCTACAGGGGAGCGCAGATACGCAGTATTTT.